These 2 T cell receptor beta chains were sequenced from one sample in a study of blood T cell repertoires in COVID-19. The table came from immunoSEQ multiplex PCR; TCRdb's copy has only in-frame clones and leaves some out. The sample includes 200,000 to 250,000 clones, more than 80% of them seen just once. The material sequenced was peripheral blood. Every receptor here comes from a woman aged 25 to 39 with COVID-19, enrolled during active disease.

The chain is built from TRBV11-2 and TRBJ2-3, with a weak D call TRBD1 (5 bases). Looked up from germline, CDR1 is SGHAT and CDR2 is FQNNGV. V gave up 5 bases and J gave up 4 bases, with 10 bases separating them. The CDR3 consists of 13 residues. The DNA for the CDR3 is TGTGCCAGCAGCCTTACCAGGGCAGATACGCAGTATTTT. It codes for CASSLTRADTQYF.

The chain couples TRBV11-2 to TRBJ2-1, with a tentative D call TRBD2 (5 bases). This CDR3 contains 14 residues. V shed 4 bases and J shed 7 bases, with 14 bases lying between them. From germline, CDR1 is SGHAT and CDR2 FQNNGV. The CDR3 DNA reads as TGTGCCAGCAGCTCGGGGAGTGATGAAAATGAGCAGTTCTTC. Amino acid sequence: CASSSGSDENEQFF.